What follows describes a single TCR beta chain. The CDR3 covers 14 residues. Trimming removed 6 bases from V and 6 bases from J; junction bases left unmatched: 8. The entry originates in a study of CD8 T cells in Susac syndrome. Random-hexamer reverse transcription was applied to roughly 0.5 to 1 ug RNA. TCRdb passed the immunoSEQ multiplex PCR reads through MiXCR, listing each CDR3 protein once. The repertoire holds about 180,000 distinct CDR3 sequences, with approximately 93% as singletons. This sequence joins TRBV12-3 or TRBV12-4 and TRBJ2-3; TRBD2 aligns across 8 bases. The TCR originated in a human donor with multiple sclerosis. Sequencing was performed on CD4+ T cells from PBMCs. This CDR3 is CASSLGGAQDTQYF. CDR3 coding DNA: TGTGCCAGCAGCCTCGGGGGGGCGCAGGATACGCAGTATTTT.